The 26 T cell receptor beta chains listed next were all sequenced from one sample in a study of tumor-infiltrating lymphocytes in primary liver carcinoma. The study co-extracted DNA and RNA from around 18-30 mg of unsorted bulk tissue. TCR beta cDNA was prepared out of about 510 ng total RNA by means of a constant-region primer. Investigators got TCR beta libraries out of three nested multiplex PCR rounds, done with slightly modified ARM-PCR. The first two PCR rounds, nine to ten cycles each, used TRBV1-TRBV30 forward primers and a C-beta reverse primer. TCRdb reprocessed the multiplex PCR reads via MiXCR and lists one record per CDR3 protein. The profile shows 48,000 or so distinct CDR3 sequences, roughly 77% of them singletons. The sample comprised liver tumor tissue from sampling region 3. Stated subset: tumor region T3, left-lateral pole. These receptors came from a man in his forties or fifties with primary liver carcinoma and hepatitis B virus infection.

Of note for this clonotype: At one end the junction does not follow the germline gene, possibly because of a read error. This sequence joins TRBV6-5 and TRBJ2-7, with D maybe TRBD1 (6 bases). CDR3 length: 17 amino acids. Per germline, CDR1 MNHEY and CDR2 SVGAGI. This CDR3 is CASSCWDIGRRGNEQNF. The CDR3, as DNA: TGTGCCAGCAGTTGCTGGGACATCGGTAGGCGAGGGAACGAGCAGAACTTC.

As for this clonotype: Being one base from a much bigger clone, this may be a read error. The chain couples TRBV30 to TRBJ2-1; D is possibly TRBD1 or TRBD2 (5 bases each). CDR3 length: 15 residues. V was cut by 5 bases and J by 0 bases, with 14 bases left in between. The germline gives CDR1 GTSNPN, CDR2 SVGIG (reference sequence). Here the CDR3 reads CAWWPGPSSYNEQFF. CDR3 DNA sequence: TGTGCCTGGTGGCCGGGGCCCAGCTCCTACAATGAGCAGTTCTTC.

Note on this clonotype: A much larger clonotype is one base distant, so this may be a read error. The chain has TRBV30 and TRBJ1-1, with 7 bases aligning to TRBD1. Germline V lookup: CDR1 GTSNPN, CDR2 SVGIG (reference sequence). CDR3 length equals 13 residues. The CDR3 spells CAWSWTGDTEALF. As DNA, the CDR3 is TGTGCCTGGTCTTGGACAGGAGACACTGAAGCTCTCTTT.

On this clonotype: Its ends do not fully match the called genes, so a read error is possible. The chain links TRBV7-8 to TRBJ2-1; D tentatively reads TRBD1 or TRBD2 (5 bases each). Looked up from germline, CDR1 is SGHVS and CDR2 is FQNEAQ. This CDR3 has 16 residues. CDR3 protein: CANSLEGNKPRGQQFF. CDR3 DNA: TGTGCCAACAGCTTAGAGGGGAACAAGCCCCGAGGTCAGCAGTTCTTC. Full variable domain (missing parts from reference TRBV7-8 and TRBJ2-1): GAGVSQSPRYKVAKRGQDVALRCDPISGHVSLFWYQQALGQGPEFLTYFQNEAQLDKSGLPSDRFFAERPEGSVSTLKIQRTQQEDSAVYLCANSLEGNKPRGQQFFGPGTRLTVL.

V is TRBV11-3 and J is TRBJ2-1, with D perhaps TRBD1 (5 bases). Trimming left V 11 bases short and J 6 bases short, with 20 bases between. The CDR3 loop spans 14 amino acids. Per the germline V gene, CDR1 is SGHNT and CDR2 is YENEEA. CDR3 sequence reads: CAGSLVWQGNEQFF. The CDR3 region has the DNA TGTGCCGGTAGCTTAGTTTGGCAGGGCAATGAGCAGTTCTTC.

This clonotype was picked up a small number of times. Being one base from a much bigger clone, this may be a read error. The rearrangement uses TRBV28 and TRBJ2-7; a weak D match, TRBD2 (5 bases). Trimming cost V 6 bases and J 4 bases, with 16 bases left between them. The V gene's germline CDR1 is MDHEN and CDR2 SYDVKM. This CDR3 spans 14 amino acids. CDR3 sequence reads: CASSPAGIEYEQYF. CDR3 sequence (DNA): TGTGCCAGCAGCCCCGCCGGGATAGAATACGAGCAGTACTTC.

This clonotype was seen a handful of times. Written as DNA, the CDR3 is TGTGCCAGCAGCCCACAGCGGGAATCGTCGGAGACCCAGTACTTC. It yields the protein CASSPQRESSETQYF. V is TRBV7-3 and J is TRBJ2-5; 7 bases are shared with TRBD2. J lost 5 bases, V lost 5 bases, and 11 bases had no gene match. The CDR3 extends over 15 amino acids. Per the germline V gene, CDR1 is SGHTA and CDR2 is FQGTGA.

With regard to this clonotype: An end of the junction differs from the germline gene, which may be a read error. V usage is TRBV5-5 and J usage is TRBJ2-5, with D hard to call. The CDR3 length is 15 residues. Germline V gene data show CDR1 as SGHKS and CDR2 as YYEKEE (reference sequence). The CDR3 reads CASNLPKAYQETQYF. In DNA, the CDR3 is TGTGCGAGCAACTTACCAAAGGCATACCAAGAGACCCAGTACTTC.

This clonotype has just a few counts. V gene TRBV2 combines with J gene TRBJ2-7; 8 positions match TRBD2. Germline V gene data show CDR1 as SNHLY and CDR2 as FYNNEI. The CDR3 spans 12 residues. Losses at the gene ends were 6 bases for V and 4 bases for J; bases not matched to a gene: 2. CDR3 nucleotides: TGTGCCAGCAGAACTAGCGGTTACGAGCAGTACTTC. It yields the protein CASRTSGYEQYF. The variable domain in full, with the rest retrieved from reference TRBV2 and TRBJ2-7, is EPEVTQTPSHQVTQMGQEVILRCVPISNHLYFYWYRQILGQKVEFLVSFYNNEISEKSEIFDDQFSVERPDGSNFTLKIRSTKLEDSAMYFCASRTSGYEQYFGPGTRLTVT.

Points on this clonotype: A junction boundary mismatches the germline segment, possibly from a read error. This chain connects TRBV6-5 to TRBJ2-3; 10 bases are a match to TRBD1. CDR1 and CDR2 from the germline V gene are MNHEY and SVGAGI. This CDR3 contains 16 residues. As DNA, the CDR3 is TGTGCCAGCAGTTCAGACAGGGGGCGAGCTATAGATACGCAGTGTTTT. It is translated as CASSSDRGRAIDTQCF.

This clonotype has at least ten counts. CDR3 nucleotides: TGCGCCAGCAGTGAGTCGGAAAGGGGGGGAGAGACCCAGTACTTC. Encoded protein: CASSESERGGETQYF. The rearrangement uses TRBV10-2 and TRBJ2-5; TRBD2 is a possible D gene (7 bases). V was shortened by 0 bases and J by 4 bases, with 12 bases between the two germline ends. This CDR3 comprises 15 residues. CDR1 and CDR2 (germline): WSHSY, SAAADI.

Comments on this clonotype: An end of the junction does not agree with germline; a read error may underlie this. The rearrangement links TRBV11-2 to TRBJ2-1; D gene ambiguous. CDR1 is SGHAT, CDR2 FQNNGV, per germline. CDR3 length equals 15 residues. CDR3 in amino acids: CATGQEQPSYNEQIF. The CDR3 bases are TGCGCCACCGGGCAAGAACAGCCATCCTACAATGAGCAGATCTTC. Complete variable domain (other parts from reference TRBV11-2 and TRBJ2-1): EAGVAQSPRYKIIEKRQSVAFWCNPISGHATLYWYQQILGQGPKLLIQFQNNGVVDDSQLPKDRFSAERLKGVDSTLKIQPAKLEDSAVYLCATGQEQPSYNEQIFGPGTRLTVL.

About this clonotype: No conserved phenylalanine or tryptophan is present at the end of the CDR3, so a read error is the likely explanation. This chain uses TRBV6-5 with TRBJ2-3; TRBD2 matches 10 bases. This CDR3 is 19 amino acids long. Looked up from germline, CDR1 is MNHEY and CDR2 is SVGAGI. The J segment lost 2 bases and the V segment lost 5 bases, leaving 16 bases of the junction unmatched. The CDR3 sequence: CASSTLNLAGGSLTDTQYL. Here the CDR3 DNA reads TGTGCCAGCAGTACACTCAACTTAGCGGGAGGTTCCCTCACAGATACGCAGTATCTT.

In the case of this clonotype: The conserved phenylalanine or tryptophan normally closing the CDR3 is absent here, so this likely arose from a read error. V and J are TRBV29-1 and TRBJ2-1, with 10 nucleotides matching TRBD1. The CDR3 loop spans 14 amino acids. Germline loops: CDR1 SQVTM, CDR2 ANQGSEA. Losses at the gene ends were 7 bases for V and 7 bases for J; bases not matched to a gene: 10. The DNA of the CDR3 is TGCAGCGGATTGCCTGGACAGGGGGTGAATGAGCAGTTCGTC. Its translation is CSGLPGQGVNEQFV.

Turning to this clonotype: The final CDR3 position lacks the conserved phenylalanine or tryptophan, pointing to a likely read error. The chain couples TRBV11-1 to TRBJ2-1; 7 nucleotides match TRBD2. Germline CDR1 and CDR2: SGHAT and FQDESV (reference sequence). CDR3 length equals 17 residues. The CDR3 loop is CASSLGLTGEVDNKQFL. DNA for the CDR3: TGTGCCAGCAGCCTGGGACTAACGGGAGAGGTTGACAATAAGCAGTTCTTA.

As concerns this clonotype: Germline is not matched at one junction end, which may reflect a read error. The chain combines TRBV29-1 with TRBJ2-3; 10 bases agree with TRBD2. This CDR3 spans 14 amino acids. Per the germline V gene, CDR1 is SQVTM and CDR2 is ANQGSEA. The DNA of the CDR3 is TGCAGCGTCGCTCCTAGCGGGGGCACAGATATGCAGTATTTT. Its translation is CSVAPSGGTDMQYF.

A word on this clonotype: One end of the junction does not line up with germline, which may come from a read error. V gene TRBV6-6 combines with J gene TRBJ2-7; D is unresolved. Per the germline V gene, CDR1 is MNHNY and CDR2 is SVGAGI (reference sequence). CDR3 length equals 12 residues. Written as DNA, the CDR3 is TGTACCAGCAGTTACGATCGAAAGCGCAAGTACTTC. It is translated as CTSSYDRKRKYF.

Details on this clonotype: Lacking the conserved final phenylalanine or tryptophan, this CDR3 likely reflects a read error. The chain couples TRBV6-6 to TRBJ2-2; D is tentatively TRBD1 or TRBD2 (5 bases each). From germline, CDR1 is MNHNY and CDR2 SVGAGI (reference sequence). This CDR3 is 11 amino acids long. DNA for the CDR3: TGTACCAGCCGGGGCGGGGGGGAGCTGTTTTAT. Translating gives CTSRGGGELFY.

V usage is TRBV29-1 and J usage is TRBJ2-1; 7 bases match TRBD2. The CDR3 is 14 amino acids. V shed 7 bases, J shed 3 bases, and the junction held 9 bases outside the gene matches. The germline gives CDR1 SQVTM, CDR2 ANQGSEA. Written as DNA, the CDR3 is TGCAGCGCTACGGGGGGACTGGGCTACAATGAGCAGTTCTTC. Translation: CSATGGLGYNEQFF.

This clonotype has just one count. No conserved phenylalanine or tryptophan ends this CDR3, so it is likely a read error. The limits of the CDR3 on the DNA are not certain, so only TCRdb's listed CDR3 is given. This chain uses TRBV6-5 with TRBJ2-2; TRBD2 reflects the table's D call only, with no check against the DNA. Germline CDR1 reads MNHEY; CDR2 reads SVGAGI. The CDR3 spans 16 amino acids, including both terminal residues. CDR3 sequence: CASSKLSGTNTGELLL.

Turning to this clonotype: Germline is not matched at one junction end, which may reflect a read error. In DNA, the CDR3 is TGCAGCGTTGCTAACGGGACCTACAAGCAGTACTTC. This translates into CSVANGTYKQYF. The gene calls are TRBV29-1 and TRBJ2-7; D is possibly TRBD1 or TRBD2 (5 bases each). The CDR3 has 12 residues. Germline V gene lookup returns CDR1 SQVTM and CDR2 ANQGSEA.

Comment on this clonotype: A much larger clone lies a single base off, so this may be a read error. The rearrangement uses TRBV5-1 and TRBJ2-7, with TRBD1 as a possible D gene (6 bases). Germline V lookup: CDR1 SGHRS, CDR2 YFSETQ. The CDR3 consists of 14 residues. The CDR3 reads CPTSRQDSSYEQYF. The CDR3 DNA follows: TGCCCCACCTCGAGACAGGATTCATCCTACGAGCAGTACTTC. The full variable domain, its missing parts supplied by reference TRBV5-1 and TRBJ2-7, is KAGVTQTPRYLIKTRGQQVTLSCSPISGHRSVSWYQQTPGQGLQFLFEYFSETQRNKGNFPGRFSGRQFSNSRSEMNVSTLELGDSALYLCPTSRQDSSYEQYFGPGTRLTVT.

This clonotype was recorded once. The rearrangement joins TRBV11-1 to TRBJ2-1, with 14 nucleotides matching TRBD2. Germline values: CDR1 SGHAT, CDR2 FQDESV (reference sequence). The CDR3 length is 17 residues. This CDR3 is CAISLGLAGEVDNEQFF. Here the CDR3 DNA reads TGTGCAATCAGCTTGGGACTAGCGGGAGAAGTTGACAATGAGCAGTTCTTC. Drawing the rest from reference TRBV11-1 and TRBJ2-1, the complete variable domain is EAEVAQSPRYKITEKSQAVAFWCDPISGHATLYWYRQILGQGPELLVQFQDESVVDDSQLPKDRFSAERLKGVDSTLKIQPAELGDSAMYLCAISLGLAGEVDNEQFFGPGTRLTVL.

Worth noting for this clonotype: Germline is not matched at one junction end, which may reflect a read error. The chain has TRBV4-1 and TRBJ2-7; unclear D gene. The V gene's germline CDR1 is MGHRA and CDR2 YSYEKL. CDR3 length: 15 amino acids. CDR3 residues: CVSNQSGSDTYQQYF. In DNA form, the CDR3 reads TGCGTCAGCAACCAATCTGGCTCTGATACCTACCAGCAGTACTTC.

Of note for this clonotype: Since no conserved phenylalanine or tryptophan closes the CDR3, a read error is the likely cause. The V call is TRBV11-1, the J call TRBJ1-2, with D possibly being TRBD1 (6 bases). Germline V gene data show CDR1 as SGHAT and CDR2 as FQDESV (reference sequence). This CDR3 is built from 14 residues. The CDR3 spells CASNLVAGAYGYTS. As DNA, the CDR3 is TGTGCCAGCAACTTAGTTGCGGGGGCCTATGGCTACACCTCC.

This clonotype was seen repeatedly, ten times or more. This chain uses TRBV4-1 with TRBJ2-7; 8 bases match TRBD1. This CDR3 is built from 17 residues. V shed 2 bases and J 3 bases; nucleotides not matched to a gene: 12. Germline V gene sequence: CDR1 MGHRA, CDR2 YSYEKL. The CDR3 region is CASSQRGPDRAIYEQYF. Here the CDR3 DNA reads TGCGCCAGCAGCCAAAGGGGCCCGGACAGGGCAATCTACGAGCAGTACTTC.